A single sample is the source of the 22 T cell receptor beta chains below, sequenced in a study of cytomegalovirus exposure and HLA in healthy donors (dated by TCRdb to about 2017). The library was produced with the immunoSEQ multiplex PCR assay. For the multiplex PCR, a mixture combining 60 forward primers for TCR Vbeta segments and 13 reverse primers for TCR Jbeta segments was used. Drawn from immuneACCESS, this table holds only the in-frame rearrangements with V and J called that TCRdb kept. Clones are partly lost; checked studies trace under half to an unresolved V gene and leave the rest unexplained. Across this sample there are around 180,000 clones, with around 81% seen only once. The top ten hold 1.5% to 2% of the sample. Sequences were obtained from PBMCs. Receptors were obtained from a young man in good health and CMV-seronegative.

With respect to this clone: The junction and the germline gene differ at one end; a read error may be behind it. The J gene is TRBJ1-2, the V gene TRBV7-9; weak D call: TRBD1 (5 bases). The germline gives CDR1 SEHNR, CDR2 FQNEAQ (reference sequence). CDR3 length equals 15 residues. The CDR3: CSSSATRGIVYGYTF. The DNA of the CDR3 is TGTTCCAGCAGCGCGACAAGGGGAATCGTCTATGGCTACACCTTC.

The rearrangement uses TRBV6-1 and TRBJ1-5; the D gene is possibly TRBD1 (5 bases). This CDR3 comprises 14 residues. CDR1 is MNHNS and CDR2 is SASEGT in the germline V gene. Trimming took off 7 bases at V and 6 bases at J, with 16 bases between the two ends. The CDR3 region has the DNA TGTGCCAGCAATCCGACAGTTGATAGTCAGCCCCAGCATTTT. This encodes CASNPTVDSQPQHF.

The rearrangement joins TRBV7-2 to TRBJ2-7; the match to TRBD1 covers 7 bases. The CDR3 contains 17 residues. Germline V gene lookup returns CDR1 SGHTA and CDR2 FQGNSA. The junction had 12 bases not matched to a gene; V was cut back by 2 bases and J by 2 bases. The CDR3 bases are TGTGCCAGCAGCTTATCATTCGGACAGGCCTTTACCTACGAGCAGTACTTC. It yields the protein CASSLSFGQAFTYEQYF.

V is TRBV5-4 and J is TRBJ2-1, with 14 bases that match TRBD2. CDR1 SGHNT and CDR2 YYREEE come from the germline V gene (reference sequence). CDR3 length equals 18 residues. V was clipped by 7 bases and J by 9 bases; unmatched bases: 18. The CDR3: CASAVGVVETSGRGEQFF. CDR3 in DNA: TGTGCCAGCGCCGTGGGAGTAGTAGAGACTAGCGGGAGGGGTGAGCAGTTCTTC.

This rearrangement joins TRBV27 to TRBJ2-7; 8 nucleotides agree with TRBD1. Germline V gene lookup returns CDR1 MNHEY and CDR2 SMNVEV (reference sequence). V shed 1 base and J 6 bases; nucleotides not matched to a gene: 8. The CDR3 has 15 amino acids. The CDR3: CASSLWPDRASEQYF. DNA of the CDR3: TGTGCCAGCAGTTTATGGCCGGACAGGGCATCCGAGCAGTACTTC.

This chain connects TRBV19 to TRBJ2-2; D is perhaps TRBD1 (6 bases). V lost 3 bases and J lost 3, with 11 bases in between. In germline, CDR1 is LNHDA, CDR2 SQIVND (reference sequence). CDR3 length equals 15 residues. CDR3 bases: TGTGCCAGTAGTATCACGGGACATCACACCGGGGAGCTGTTTTTT. The encoded protein is CASSITGHHTGELFF.

This clone appeared a few times. V is TRBV4-3 and J is TRBJ2-1; 12 bases fit TRBD2. The CDR3 has 15 amino acids. Germline V CDR1 and CDR2: LGHNA, YSLEER. CDR3 sequence: CATAYSLAGGNEQFF. CDR3 nucleotide sequence: TGCGCTACAGCATATAGCCTAGCGGGAGGGAATGAGCAGTTCTTC.

The V call is TRBV6-5, the J call TRBJ2-7; weak D call: TRBD1 (5 bases). The J call may be in error: the DNA end matches TRBJ2-1 better. The CDR3 is 15 amino acids. Germline V gene sequence: CDR1 MNHEY, CDR2 SVGAGI. The CDR3 sequence: CASRSQGANYNEQFF. The DNA of the CDR3 is TGTGCCAGCAGGAGTCAGGGTGCGAATTACAATGAGCAGTTCTTC.

The V gene is TRBV7-2, the J gene TRBJ1-1; D is possibly TRBD1 (5 bases). V shed 0 bases and J shed 2 bases, with 16 bases lying between them. This CDR3 contains 17 residues. Germline values: CDR1 SGHTA, CDR2 FQGNSA. The CDR3 coding sequence is TGTGCCAGCAGCTTAGCGATGGGGCAGGGACTAAACACTGAAGCTTTCTTT. Translated: CASSLAMGQGLNTEAFF. The full variable domain, completed using reference TRBV7-2 and TRBJ1-1, is GAGVSQSPSNKVTEKGKDVELRCDPISGHTALYWYRQSLGQGLEFLIYFQGNSAPDKSGLPSDRFSAERTGGSVSTLTIQRTQQEDSAVYLCASSLAMGQGLNTEAFFGQGTRLTVV.

A few counts support this clone. The chain's CDR3 is CASSLFPDRANYGYTF. The CDR3, as DNA: TGTGCCAGCAGTTTATTTCCGGACAGGGCTAACTATGGCTACACCTTC. The rearrangement links TRBV27 to TRBJ1-2; 8 nucleotides line up with TRBD1. There are 16 residues in the CDR3. The J segment lost 0 bases and the V segment lost 1 base, leaving 4 bases of the junction unmatched. Germline values: CDR1 MNHEY, CDR2 SMNVEV (reference sequence).

The rearrangement links TRBV13 to TRBJ2-1; a weak D match, TRBD1 (5 bases). CDR3 length: 14 residues. The germline V gene encodes CDR1 PRHDT and CDR2 FYEKMQ (reference sequence). The V gene lost 5 bases and the J gene lost 0 bases, with 8 bases spanning the gap. The DNA for the CDR3 is TGTGCCAGCAGCGCCAGGGTCTCCTACAATGAGCAGTTCTTC. Amino acid sequence: CASSARVSYNEQFF.

The chain employs TRBV7-9 and TRBJ2-1; 11 bases align to TRBD2. CDR3 size: 17 residues. Germline values: CDR1 SEHNR, CDR2 FQNEAQ (reference sequence). Trimming at V came to 5 bases and at J to 4 bases, leaving 10 bases not matched to a gene. The CDR3 DNA follows: TGTGCCAGCAGCCCGGGGGCTAGCGGGAGGTCTTACAATGAGCAGTTCTTC. This encodes CASSPGASGRSYNEQFF.

CDR3 DNA: TGTGCCAGCAGTTTTCCTCGGACAGGTCAACTTGTGGATTCACCCCTCCACTTT. Translation: CASSFPRTGQLVDSPLHF. The chain carries TRBV2 and TRBJ1-6; 7 bases align to TRBD1. The V and J ends lost 5 bases and 8 bases, in that order; junction bases with no gene match: 18. The CDR3 contains 18 residues. Germline V gene lookup returns CDR1 SNHLY and CDR2 FYNNEI.

This clone was seen only once. Here the CDR3 DNA reads TGCGCCAGCAGCTTGGGACAGGCAATGAACACTGAAGCTTTCTTT. Translation: CASSLGQAMNTEAFF. V usage is TRBV5-1 and J usage is TRBJ1-1; perhaps TRBD1 as D (6 bases). The length of the CDR3 is 15 residues. Trimming took 0 bases from V and 0 from J, leaving 9 bases between them. Germline CDR1 is SGHRS and CDR2 is YFSETQ.

The genes are TRBV10-3 and TRBJ2-2; D may be TRBD2 (5 bases). V was shortened by 9 bases and J by 4 bases, with 27 bases between the two germline ends. The length of the CDR3 is 18 residues. Germline-derived CDR1 and CDR2 are ENHRY and SYGVKD. The CDR3 bases are TGTGCCATGGAAGAGTATCACCGAAGCCCCCGGGGCACCGGGGAGCTGTTTTTT. Protein: CAMEEYHRSPRGTGELFF.

The chain carries TRBV15 and TRBJ1-1, with D tentatively TRBD1 (5 bases). CDR1 and CDR2 (germline): LNHNV, YYDKDF (reference sequence). V was shortened by 2 bases and J by 1 base, with 11 bases between the two germline ends. The CDR3 runs to 15 residues. This chain's CDR3 is CATSRRQGSNTEAFF. As DNA, the CDR3 is TGTGCCACCAGCAGACGCCAGGGCTCGAACACTGAAGCTTTCTTT.

This chain connects TRBV4-2 to TRBJ2-7, with TRBD1 matching over 8 bases. V was pared by 1 base and J by 3 bases, with 8 bases of the junction left unmatched. Per the germline V gene, CDR1 is LGHNA and CDR2 is YNFKEQ. This CDR3 has 16 residues. The CDR3 is CASSQVPPDRGYEQYF. CDR3 bases: TGTGCCAGCAGCCAAGTTCCCCCAGACAGGGGCTACGAGCAGTACTTC.

J is TRBJ2-7 and V is TRBV10-3, with a weak D call TRBD1 (6 bases). The V gene's germline CDR1 is ENHRY and CDR2 SYGVKD. The V gene lost 7 bases and the J gene lost 3 bases, with 13 bases spanning the gap. The CDR3 runs to 13 residues. CDR3 DNA: TGTGCCATCACTAGGGGGTCAGACTACGAGCAGTACTTC. Its protein product is CAITRGSDYEQYF.

This clone was seen just once. This chain links TRBV5-1 with TRBJ2-3; 7 positions match TRBD2. This CDR3 has 16 residues. The J segment lost 0 bases and the V segment lost 1 base, leaving 5 bases of the junction unmatched. Germline V gene sequence: CDR1 SGHRS, CDR2 YFSETQ. CDR3 in amino acids: CASSLQPAGSTDTQYF. The CDR3 DNA reads TGCGCCAGCAGCTTGCAGCCAGCGGGGAGCACAGATACGCAGTATTTT.

In its sample, this clone was seen a few times. The chain recombines TRBV7-2 with TRBJ1-5; 10 positions match TRBD1. This CDR3 comprises 16 residues. Germline V lookup: CDR1 SGHTA, CDR2 FQGNSA. V shed 1 base, J shed 2 bases, and the junction held 2 bases outside the gene matches. The CDR3 loop reads CASSLVGTGGNQPQHF. The CDR3 region has the DNA TGTGCCAGCAGCTTAGTTGGGACAGGGGGCAATCAGCCCCAGCATTTT. Full variable domain (remainder filled in from reference TRBV7-2 and TRBJ1-5): GAGVSQSPSNKVTEKGKDVELRCDPISGHTALYWYRQSLGQGLEFLIYFQGNSAPDKSGLPSDRFSAERTGGSVSTLTIQRTQQEDSAVYLCASSLVGTGGNQPQHFGDGTRLSIL.

This clone was seen only once. The V call is TRBV30, the J call TRBJ1-2; no definite D call. Germline V gene sequence: CDR1 GTSNPN, CDR2 SVGIG (reference sequence). V was clipped by 2 bases and J by 8 bases, with 15 bases between them. CDR3 size: 13 residues. CDR3 amino acids: CAWSWVGTEGYTF. Written as DNA, the CDR3 is TGTGCCTGGAGTTGGGTCGGCACGGAGGGCTACACCTTC. The full variable domain, rest sourced from reference TRBV30 and TRBJ1-2, is SQTIHQWPATLVQPVGSPLSLECTVEGTSNPNLYWYRQAAGRGLQLLFYSVGIGQISSEVPQNLSASRPQDRQFILSSKKLLLSDSGFYLCAWSWVGTEGYTFGSGTRLTVV.

The chain uses TRBV5-1 and TRBJ1-1, with 10 bases lining up with TRBD1. The CDR3 consists of 16 residues. CDR1 and CDR2 from the germline V gene are SGHRS and YFSETQ. Losses at the gene ends were 1 base for V and 1 base for J; bases not matched to a gene: 4. This chain's CDR3 is CASSLFGDRGNTEAFF. In nucleotides, the CDR3 is TGCGCCAGCAGCTTGTTTGGGGACAGGGGGAACACTGAAGCTTTCTTT. Supplemented by reference TRBV5-1 and TRBJ1-1, the full variable domain reads KAGVTQTPRYLIKTRGQQVTLSCSPISGHRSVSWYQQTPGQGLQFLFEYFSETQRNKGNFPGRFSGRQFSNSRSEMNVSTLELGDSALYLCASSLFGDRGNTEAFFGQGTRLTVV.